The rows below give T cell receptor beta chains drawn from one sample of a study of T cells in Graves' hyperthyroidism and ophthalmopathy. Via MiXCR, TCRdb re-called the multiplex PCR reads, giving one row per CDR3 protein. The sample holds hundreds of thousands of distinct CDR3 sequences, roughly 14% seen once. Input material: blood. These receptors came from a woman between 18 and 30 years old with Graves' hyperthyroidism that later progressed to Graves' ophthalmopathy. Each CDR3 is given with its conserved first and last residue. The D gene is left open where the match is weak. Only part of the rows carry a size: once, few, many, or a class if the clone is expanded.

V	D	size	J	DNA	CDR3
TRBV27	.	.	TRBJ2-2	TGTGCCAGCAGTTTATACGCGAACACCGGGGAGCTGTTTTTT	CASSLYANTGELFF
TRBV20-1	TRBD1	.	TRBJ2-3	TGCAGTGCTGAACGGACAGGGAGAACAGATACGCAGTATTTT	CSAERTGRTDTQYF
TRBV11-2	.	many	TRBJ2-5	TGTGCCAGCAGCTTAGCCTCCCGCCCGACGCCACTAAGGACAGCTCAAGAGACCCAGTACTTC	CASSLASRPTPLRTAQETQYF
TRBV6-1	TRBD1	many	TRBJ1-2	TGTGCCAGCAGGACCCCGGGACAGGGGGCGTTTCGCGGCTACACCTTC	CASRTPGQGAFRGYTF
TRBV7-9	.	few	TRBJ2-1	TGTGCCAGCAGCTTAGGAAGGAGGAGGGCCAATGAGCAGTTCTTC	CASSLGRRRANEQFF
TRBV6-2/TRBV6-3	.	many	TRBJ1-6	TGTGCCAGCAGTTACGGACGGAGTAATTCACCCCTCCACTTT	CASSYGRSNSPLHF
TRBV6-1	.	.	TRBJ1-6	TGTGCCAGGGGTAATTCACCCCTCCACTTT	CARGNSPLHF
TRBV28	.	many	TRBJ1-5	TGTGCCAGCAGTTCCCCGGACGGCTTGCGACCCCAGCATTTT	CASSSPDGLRPQHF
TRBV30	.	many	TRBJ2-5	TGTGCCTGGAGTGTGCAGTTCCAAGAGACCCAGTACTTC	CAWSVQFQETQYF
TRBV27	.	.	TRBJ2-3	TGTGCCAGCAGCTCTGGCGGCACCACGCAGTATTTT	CASSSGGTTQYF
TRBV2	.	many	TRBJ2-3	TGTGCCAGCAGGCTGGAAAGGTCCACAGATACGCAGTATTTT	CASRLERSTDTQYF
TRBV6-6	.	few	TRBJ2-7	TGTGCCAGCAGTTACTCTGGCTCCTACGAGCAGTACTTC	CASSYSGSYEQYF
TRBV12-3/TRBV12-4	.	many	TRBJ2-1	TGTGCCAGCGCTCCTCGGCGGAGGGATGAGCAGTTCTTC	CASAPRRRDEQFF
TRBV29-1	.	.	TRBJ2-3	TGCAGCGTTGTAACAGGTTTGGGCACAGATACGCAGTATTTT	CSVVTGLGTDTQYF
TRBV6-2/TRBV6-3	TRBD2	many	TRBJ2-7	TGTGCCAGCAGTGGCGAGCGGGGATCCTACGAGCAGTACTTC	CASSGERGSYEQYF
TRBV28	TRBD1	many	TRBJ2-3	TGTGCCAGCAGTTTTCAGGGACAGAAGCGCACAGATACGCAGTATTTT	CASSFQGQKRTDTQYF
TRBV2	TRBD2	many	TRBJ2-1	TGTGCCAGCGGGGGTAGCGGGAAGGTAGCGCAGTTCTTC	CASGGSGKVAQFF
TRBV27	TRBD1	many	TRBJ2-5	TGTGCCAGCAGTCGACGCAGGGGGCGCATAGAGACCCAGTACTTC	CASSRRRGRIETQYF